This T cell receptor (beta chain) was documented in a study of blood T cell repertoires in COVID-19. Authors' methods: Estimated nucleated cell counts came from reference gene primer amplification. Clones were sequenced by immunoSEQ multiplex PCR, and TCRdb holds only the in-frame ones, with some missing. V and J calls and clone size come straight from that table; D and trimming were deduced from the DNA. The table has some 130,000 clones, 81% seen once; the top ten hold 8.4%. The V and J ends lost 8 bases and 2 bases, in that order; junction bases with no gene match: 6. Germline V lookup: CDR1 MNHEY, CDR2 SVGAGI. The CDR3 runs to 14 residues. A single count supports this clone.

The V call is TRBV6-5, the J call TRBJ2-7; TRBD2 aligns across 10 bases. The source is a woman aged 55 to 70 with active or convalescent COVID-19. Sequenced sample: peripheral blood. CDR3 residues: CASARTSGPYEQYF. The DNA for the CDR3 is TGTGCCAGCGCTCGGACTAGCGGTCCCTACGAGCAGTACTTC.